This paragraph reports one TCR beta chain. Its antigen is currently not known. Within one base of it there is no much larger clone, and no base qualities were kept. From its cysteine to its phenylalanine, the CDR3 spans 16 amino acids. Just CDR3 DNA is preserved here, 48 bases in frame from base 1. For CDR1 and CDR2, the germline V gene lists KGHSH and LQKENI. V is shortened by 2 bases, J by 0 bases, and the region joining them spans 11 bases. The study used an expanded emulsion RT-PCR method with primers for all TCR V genes to analyze paired alpha-beta TCRs of CD8+ T cells. Before emulsion RT-PCR, CD8+ T cells were isolated with a CD8 positive selection kit and incubated overnight in 10 IU/mL IL-2. This sample is drawn from a study of T cell repertoires in breast cancer (dated by TCRdb to about 2016). Looking at the study overall: Tumors, lymph nodes and peripheral blood lymphocytes from breast cancer patients were profiled in the study, along with peripheral blood from healthy control donors. Nine healthy donors, of an age range similar to that of the patients, were included as controls. The majority of the 20 or so patient tumors analyzed for shared TCRs were ER+/PR+. On average, sequencing produced around 500,000 sequences per sample, which came to 9 to 10 reads per input cell. Blood samples were separated by Ficoll, whereas tumor-free lymph nodes were processed without any enzymatic digestion. Tumors and tumor-involved lymph nodes were minced and digested with Liberase and DNase, then filtered through 70-um and 40-um filters. The study reasoned that TCRs shared between breast cancer patients would target shared antigens, given breast cancer's low mutational burden and rare common mutations. Study-wide findings and limitations: Shared TCRs were encoded by various nucleotide sequences, which suggests selection and expansion based on antigen. Tumor-involved sentinel lymph nodes shared about fourfold more TCRs with matched tumor repertoires than tumor-free nodes (7.7% versus 2%). Around 19 TCR pairs were shared across seven or more patient tumors and were rarely found in control blood, which suggests possible tumor specificity. Discarding singleton TCRs and sampling only part of each tumor may have missed genuine antitumor clones. Shared TCRs showed TRBV7 predominance, possibly reflecting tumor recognition or mispriming bias from eight TRBV7 primers. Because transcript abundance and primer differences skewed clone recovery, emulsion RT-PCR was regarded as qualitative rather than quantitative.

Libraries were constructed by emulsion pairing. A second nested PCR with blocking oligos suppressed unpaired genes, then a third nested PCR added Illumina adaptors and barcodes. Each emulsion RT-PCR master mix contained roughly 5,000-260,000 T cells, with C-region, Stepout and V-region primers. The Micellula Emulsion and Purification Kit was used to make the emulsions, and Qiagen OneStep RT-PCR reagents were used for RT-PCR. Pooled libraries were sequenced on an Illumina MiSeq with paired-end 2 x 250 reads. Regarding the original processing steps: Read pairs were joined in Galaxy and clipped at the engineered overlap into separate alpha and beta files, and reads that were not clipped were discarded. Alpha-beta pairs were assigned using CompleteTCR, a MiTCR-based pipeline in which chains sharing read cluster identifiers are linked by an R script. TCR sequences seen only once, which were about 1-3%, were removed as potential sequencing errors. TCRdb itself trimmed the public reads at Q25 with fastp, ran MiXCR and retained productive beta chains. Here each entry gathers all rows of one CDR3 protein and keeps the most common genes and DNA. These V and J calls are TCRdb output, not the study's own analysis. This sample holds some 37,000 distinct CDR3 sequences; under 60% were observed only once. The top ten clones comprise 50% to 65% of the sample.

The rearrangement combines TRBV18 with TRBJ1-3, with no confidently assigned D gene. This clonotype originated in a pool of human donors with breast cancer or a healthy control (not recorded which). The sequenced sample was CD8+ T cells. The DNA reads as follows: TGTGCCAGCTCACCAGGGATGGGGTTCTCTGGAAACACCATATATTTT. Its amino acids are CASSPGMGFSGNTIYF. Supplemented by the reference TRBV18 and TRBJ1-3 proteins around the CDR3, the complete variable domain is NAGVMQNPRHLVRRRGQEARLRCSPMKGHSHVYWYRQLPEEGLKFMVYLQKENIIDESGMPKERFSAEFPKEGPSILRIQQVVRGDSAAYFCASSPGMGFSGNTIYFGEGSWLTVV.